This T cell receptor beta chain is drawn from a study of T-cell reconstitution after alpha-beta-depleted transplantation in children. Study-level points and caveats: It was reported that alpha-beta T cells came from several hundred expanded graft clones (about two months after transplant). Surviving recipient T cells and intrathymic progenitors accounted for some patients' high TCRbeta diversity at day 60. T-cell counts and diversity at one year following transplant were attributed mainly to newly produced T cells.

This clonotype was seen at least ten times. Its antigen is still unknown. This CDR3 comprises 15 residues. The germline V and J ends were trimmed by 4 bases and 2 bases, with 12 bases remaining between them. This sample's TCRbeta library carried unique molecular identifier barcodes. From the PCR reads, TCRdb called clonotypes with MiXCR, one entry per CDR3 protein. The sample comprises a few hundred thousand distinct CDR3 sequences, roughly 16% of which are singletons, and less than 30% rests with the top ten. The starting material was PBMCs, mostly from graft donor cells, obtained 360 days after TCRalphabeta/CD19-depleted stem cell transplant. V and J are TRBV12-3 or TRBV12-4 and TRBJ2-1; a weak D match, TRBD1 (5 bases). This receptor was identified in a boy under three years old who had a stem cell transplant for Wiskott-Aldrich syndrome, so the T cells may come from the graft donor. CDR3 loop: CASSSKTETYNEQFF. The CDR3 region has the DNA TGTGCCAGCAGTTCAAAGACAGAAACCTACAATGAGCAGTTCTTC.